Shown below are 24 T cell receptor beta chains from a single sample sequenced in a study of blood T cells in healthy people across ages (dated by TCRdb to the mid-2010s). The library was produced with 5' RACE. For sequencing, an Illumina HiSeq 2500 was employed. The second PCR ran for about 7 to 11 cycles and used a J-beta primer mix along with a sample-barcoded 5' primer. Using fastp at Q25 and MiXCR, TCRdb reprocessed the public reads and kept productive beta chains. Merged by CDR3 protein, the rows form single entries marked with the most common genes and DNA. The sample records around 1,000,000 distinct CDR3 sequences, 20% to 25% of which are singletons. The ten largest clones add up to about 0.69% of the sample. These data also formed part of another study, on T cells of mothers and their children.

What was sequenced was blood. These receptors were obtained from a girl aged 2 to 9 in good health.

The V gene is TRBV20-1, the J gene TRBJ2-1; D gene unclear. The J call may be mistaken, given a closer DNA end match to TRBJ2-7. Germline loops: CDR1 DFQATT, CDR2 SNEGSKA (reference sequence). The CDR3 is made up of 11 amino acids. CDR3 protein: CSASYEQEQYF. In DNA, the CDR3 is TGCAGTGCTAGTTACGAGCAGGAGCAGTACTTC.

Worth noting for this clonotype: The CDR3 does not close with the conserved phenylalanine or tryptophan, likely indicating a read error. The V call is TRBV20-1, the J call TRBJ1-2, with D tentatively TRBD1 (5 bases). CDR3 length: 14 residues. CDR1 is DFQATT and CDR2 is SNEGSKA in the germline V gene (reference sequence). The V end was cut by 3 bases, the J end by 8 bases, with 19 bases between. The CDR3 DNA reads TGCAGTGCTAGCGGTGGGGACCAAAGGACGGGCTACACCATC. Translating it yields CSASGGDQRTGYTI.

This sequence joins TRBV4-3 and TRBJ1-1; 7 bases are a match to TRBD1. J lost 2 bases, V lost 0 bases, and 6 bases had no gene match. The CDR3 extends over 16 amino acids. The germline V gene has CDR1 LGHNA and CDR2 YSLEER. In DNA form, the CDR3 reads TGCGCCAGCAGCCAAGATATTTGGGACAGCAACACTGAAGCTTTCTTT. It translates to CASSQDIWDSNTEAFF.

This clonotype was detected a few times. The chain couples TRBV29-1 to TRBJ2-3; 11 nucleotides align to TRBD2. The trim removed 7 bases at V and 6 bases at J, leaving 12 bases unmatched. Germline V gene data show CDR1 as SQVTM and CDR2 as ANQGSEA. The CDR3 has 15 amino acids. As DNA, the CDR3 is TGCAGCGCCCTCCGGGGACTAGCGGTCTCGGATACGCAGTATTTT. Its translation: CSALRGLAVSDTQYF.

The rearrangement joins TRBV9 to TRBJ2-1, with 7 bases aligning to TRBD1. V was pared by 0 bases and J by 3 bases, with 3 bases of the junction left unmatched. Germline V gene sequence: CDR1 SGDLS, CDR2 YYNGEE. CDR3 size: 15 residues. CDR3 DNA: TGTGCCAGCAGCGTAGAGGCAGGGGGCTACAATGAGCAGTTCTTC. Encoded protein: CASSVEAGGYNEQFF.

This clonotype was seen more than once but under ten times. The CDR3 is CASSYFPPGQGADEQYF. For the CDR3, the DNA is TGTGCCAGCAGTTACTTTCCACCGGGACAGGGTGCCGACGAGCAGTACTTC. The rearrangement uses TRBV6-5 and TRBJ2-5; 9 bases fit TRBD1. The end of the DNA aligns better with TRBJ2-7, so the J call may be wrong. Per the germline V gene, CDR1 is MNHEY and CDR2 is SVGAGI. The CDR3 spans 17 residues.

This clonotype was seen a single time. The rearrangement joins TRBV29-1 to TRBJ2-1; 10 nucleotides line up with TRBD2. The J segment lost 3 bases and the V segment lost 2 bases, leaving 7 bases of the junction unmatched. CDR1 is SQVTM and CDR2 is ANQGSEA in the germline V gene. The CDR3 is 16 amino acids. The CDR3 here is CSVEYGTSGNYNEQFF. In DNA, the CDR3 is TGCAGCGTTGAATACGGTACTAGCGGGAACTACAATGAGCAGTTCTTC.

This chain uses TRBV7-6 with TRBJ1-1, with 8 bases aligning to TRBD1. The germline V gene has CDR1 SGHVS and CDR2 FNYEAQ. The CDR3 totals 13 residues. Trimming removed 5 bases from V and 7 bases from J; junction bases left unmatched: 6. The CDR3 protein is CASSRNGQGEAFF. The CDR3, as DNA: TGTGCCAGCAGCCGCAACGGACAGGGTGAAGCTTTCTTT. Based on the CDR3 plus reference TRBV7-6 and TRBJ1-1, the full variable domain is GAGVSQSPRYKVTKRGQDVALRCDPISGHVSLYWYRQALGQGPEFLTYFNYEAQQDKSGLPNDRFSAERPEGSISTLTIQRTEQRDSAMYRCASSRNGQGEAFFGQGTRLTVV.

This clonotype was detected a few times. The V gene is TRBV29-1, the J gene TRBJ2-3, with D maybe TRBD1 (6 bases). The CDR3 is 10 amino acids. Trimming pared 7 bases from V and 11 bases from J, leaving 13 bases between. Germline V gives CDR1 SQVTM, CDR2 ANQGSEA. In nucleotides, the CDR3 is TGCAGCGCCGGACAGTTACAGCAGTATTTT. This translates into CSAGQLQQYF.

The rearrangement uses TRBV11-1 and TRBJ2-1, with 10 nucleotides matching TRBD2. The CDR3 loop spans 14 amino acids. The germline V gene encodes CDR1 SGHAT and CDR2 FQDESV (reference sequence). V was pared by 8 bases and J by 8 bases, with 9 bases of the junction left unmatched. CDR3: CASRPSGSIDEQFF. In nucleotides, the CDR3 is TGTGCCAGCCGACCTAGCGGGAGCATAGATGAGCAGTTCTTC.

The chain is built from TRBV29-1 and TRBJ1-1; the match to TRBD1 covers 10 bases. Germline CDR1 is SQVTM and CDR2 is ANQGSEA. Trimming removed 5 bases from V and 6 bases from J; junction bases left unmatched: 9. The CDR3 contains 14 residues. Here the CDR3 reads CSVLVTGGVSEAFF. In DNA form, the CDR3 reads TGCAGCGTTCTAGTGACAGGGGGCGTATCTGAAGCTTTCTTT.

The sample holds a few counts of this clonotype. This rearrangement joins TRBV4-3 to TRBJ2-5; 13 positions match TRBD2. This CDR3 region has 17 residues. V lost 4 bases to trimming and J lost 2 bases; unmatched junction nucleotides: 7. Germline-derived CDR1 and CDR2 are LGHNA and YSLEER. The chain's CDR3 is CASSLVTGLAGQETQYF. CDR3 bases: TGCGCCAGCAGCCTCGTTACGGGACTAGCGGGGCAAGAGACCCAGTACTTC.

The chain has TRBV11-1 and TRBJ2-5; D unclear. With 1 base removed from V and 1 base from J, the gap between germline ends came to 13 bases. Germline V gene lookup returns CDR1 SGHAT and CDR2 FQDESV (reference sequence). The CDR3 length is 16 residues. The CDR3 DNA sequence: TGTGCCAGCAGCTTAGGTCATGTCCAGCTCCAAGAGACCCAGTACTTC. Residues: CASSLGHVQLQETQYF.

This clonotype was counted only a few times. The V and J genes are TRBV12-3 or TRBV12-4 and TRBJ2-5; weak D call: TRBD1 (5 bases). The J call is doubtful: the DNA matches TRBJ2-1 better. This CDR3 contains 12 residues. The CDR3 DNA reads TGTGCCAGCAGGGATGGGGCAAGTGAGCAGTTCTTC. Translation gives CASRDGASEQFF.

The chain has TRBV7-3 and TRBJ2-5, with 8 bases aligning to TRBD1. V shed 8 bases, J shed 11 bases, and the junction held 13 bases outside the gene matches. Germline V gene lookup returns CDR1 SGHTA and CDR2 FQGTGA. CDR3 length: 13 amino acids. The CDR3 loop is CASGLGVGQEQYF. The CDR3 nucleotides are TGTGCCAGCGGACTGGGAGTGGGACAGGAGCAGTACTTC.

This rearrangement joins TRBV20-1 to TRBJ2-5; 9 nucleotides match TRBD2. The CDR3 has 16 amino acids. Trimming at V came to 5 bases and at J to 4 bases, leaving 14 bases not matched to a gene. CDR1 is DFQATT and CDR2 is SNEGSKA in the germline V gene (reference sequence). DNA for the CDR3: TGCAGTGCTGCTTTCCCCCTGCTAGCGGGGTCAGAGACCCAGTACTTC. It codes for CSAAFPLLAGSETQYF.

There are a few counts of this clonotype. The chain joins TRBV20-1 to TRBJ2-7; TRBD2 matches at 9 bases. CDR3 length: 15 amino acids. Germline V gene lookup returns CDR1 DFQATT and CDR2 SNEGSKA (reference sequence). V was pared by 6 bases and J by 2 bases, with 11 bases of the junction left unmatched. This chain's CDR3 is CSAPNSGGATYEQYF. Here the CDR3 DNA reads TGCAGTGCCCCAAATAGCGGGGGAGCGACCTACGAGCAGTACTTC.

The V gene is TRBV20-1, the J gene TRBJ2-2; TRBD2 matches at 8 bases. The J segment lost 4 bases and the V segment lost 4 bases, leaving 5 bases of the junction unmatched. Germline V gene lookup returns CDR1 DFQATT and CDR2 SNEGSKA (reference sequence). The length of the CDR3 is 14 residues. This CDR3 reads CSAKTAGATGELFF. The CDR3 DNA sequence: TGCAGTGCTAAAACAGCGGGGGCCACCGGGGAGCTGTTTTTT.

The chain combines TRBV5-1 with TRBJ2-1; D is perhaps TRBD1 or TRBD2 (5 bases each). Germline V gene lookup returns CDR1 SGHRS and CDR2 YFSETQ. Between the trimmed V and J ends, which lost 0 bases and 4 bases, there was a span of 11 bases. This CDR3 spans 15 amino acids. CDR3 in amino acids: CASSLEPGRYNEQFF. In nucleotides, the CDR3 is TGCGCCAGCAGCTTGGAACCGGGACGTTACAATGAGCAGTTCTTC.

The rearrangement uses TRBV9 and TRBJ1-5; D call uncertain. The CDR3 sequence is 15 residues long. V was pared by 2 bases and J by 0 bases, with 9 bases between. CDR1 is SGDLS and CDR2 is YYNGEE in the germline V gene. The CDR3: CASSVGKGSNQPQHF. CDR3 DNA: TGTGCCAGCAGCGTCGGAAAGGGTAGCAATCAGCCCCAGCATTTT.

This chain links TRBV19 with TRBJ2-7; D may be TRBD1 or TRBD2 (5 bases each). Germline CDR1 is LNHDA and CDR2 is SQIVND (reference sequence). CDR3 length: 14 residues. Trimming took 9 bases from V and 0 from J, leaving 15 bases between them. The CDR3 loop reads CASQGTASSYEQYF. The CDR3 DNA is TGTGCCAGCCAAGGGACGGCGAGCTCCTACGAGCAGTACTTC.

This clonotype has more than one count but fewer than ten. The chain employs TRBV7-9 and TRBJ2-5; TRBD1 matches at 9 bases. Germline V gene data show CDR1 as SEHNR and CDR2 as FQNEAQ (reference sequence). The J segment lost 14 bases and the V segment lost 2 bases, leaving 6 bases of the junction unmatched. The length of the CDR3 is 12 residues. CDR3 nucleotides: TGTGCCAGCAGCTTATTGGGGACAGGGCCCTACTTC. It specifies CASSLLGTGPYF.

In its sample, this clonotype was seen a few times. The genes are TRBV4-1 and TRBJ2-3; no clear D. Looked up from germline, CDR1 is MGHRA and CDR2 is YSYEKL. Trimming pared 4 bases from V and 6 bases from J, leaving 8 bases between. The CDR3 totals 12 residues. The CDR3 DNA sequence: TGCGCCAGCAGCCCGTACGGCGATACGCAGTATTTT. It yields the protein CASSPYGDTQYF.

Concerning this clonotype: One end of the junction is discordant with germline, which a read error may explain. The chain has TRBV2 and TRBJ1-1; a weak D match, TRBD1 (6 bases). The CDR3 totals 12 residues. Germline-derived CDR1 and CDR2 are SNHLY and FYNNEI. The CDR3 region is CASKSPDRRAGF. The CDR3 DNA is TGTGCCAGCAAATCCCCGGACAGAAGGGCAGGATTT. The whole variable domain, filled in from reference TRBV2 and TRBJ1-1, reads EPEVTQTPSHQVTQMGQEVILRCVPISNHLYFYWYRQILGQKVEFLVSFYNNEISEKSEIFDDQFSVERPDGSNFTLKIRSTKLEDSAMYFCASKSPDRRAGFGQGTRLTVV.